The 10 T cell receptor beta chains below all came from one sample that was sequenced in a study of shared clonotypes between healthy human individuals (dated by TCRdb to the early 2020s). The receptor library was made with the immunoSEQ multiplex PCR assay. Sourced from immuneACCESS, this table was stored by TCRdb with only in-frame sequences that have V and J called. A share of the clones is absent; for the studies checked, an unresolved V gene accounts for under half, and the remainder has no known explanation. For this sample there are 2 million to 2.5 million clones; around 95% appear just once. The top ten hold roughly 0.13% of the sample. Sequenced material: naive CD4+ T cells sorted from blood. The sample's cell subset or site, from its label and the paper: CD45RA+ positively selected. All receptors derive from a man aged 18 to 29 in good health.

The V gene is TRBV5-4, the J gene TRBJ2-3; a possible D gene is TRBD1 (5 bases). There are 16 residues in the CDR3. Germline values: CDR1 SGHNT, CDR2 YYREEE (reference sequence). With 4 bases removed from V and 1 base from J, the gap between germline ends came to 16 bases. This CDR3 reads CASSTSWRRGTDTQYF. CDR3 nucleotides: TGTGCCAGCAGCACCTCGTGGCGCAGGGGCACAGATACGCAGTATTTT.

The chain employs TRBV7-2 and TRBJ2-3; D perhaps matches TRBD2 (6 bases). The ends were cut back, 5 bases at V and 0 bases at J, with 12 bases in the middle. The germline V gene has CDR1 SGHTA and CDR2 FQGNSA. This CDR3 spans 15 amino acids. The DNA for the CDR3 is TGTGCCAGCAGCCGTAGCGGCTCTAGCACAGATACGCAGTATTTT. It translates to CASSRSGSSTDTQYF.

The V gene is TRBV10-3, the J gene TRBJ2-5; 8 bases line up with TRBD1. Germline CDR1 is ENHRY and CDR2 is SYGVKD. Germline trimming cut 4 bases from V and 5 bases from J; bases unmatched to any gene: 9. CDR3 length: 15 residues. In DNA, the CDR3 is TGTGCCATCAGTGGGACAGGGTTACCGACGGAGACCCAGTACTTC. It specifies CAISGTGLPTETQYF.

The V gene is TRBV5-4, the J gene TRBJ2-5, with D perhaps TRBD1 (6 bases). This CDR3 has 16 residues. Per germline, CDR1 SGHNT and CDR2 YYREEE (reference sequence). V dropped 4 bases and J dropped 2 bases, with 18 bases sitting between them. DNA of the CDR3: TGTGCCAGCAGCGATGGTGGCAGGGGCCTTCAAGAGACCCAGTACTTC. Protein sequence: CASSDGGRGLQETQYF.

On this clone: This CDR3 is also generated by other DNA sequences in the sample. This rearrangement joins TRBV10-1 to TRBJ2-2; either TRBD1 or TRBD2 may fit D (5 bases each). Germline V gene data show CDR1 as WNHNN and CDR2 as SYGVQD (reference sequence). The CDR3 is made up of 15 amino acids. Trimming cost V 3 bases and J 0 bases, with 8 bases left between them. This CDR3 is CASSDGGANTGELFF. The CDR3 nucleotides read TGCGCCAGCAGTGATGGGGGAGCGAACACCGGGGAGCTGTTTTTT.

The chain joins TRBV5-1 to TRBJ1-1; possibly TRBD1 for D (6 bases). The CDR3 runs 14 residues. Germline CDR1 reads SGHRS; CDR2 reads YFSETQ. V was shortened by 0 bases and J by 3 bases, with 9 bases between the two germline ends. CDR3 amino acids: CASSLGDTDTEAFF. The CDR3 DNA is TGCGCCAGCAGCTTGGGGGACACCGACACTGAAGCTTTCTTT.

The rearrangement joins TRBV6-1 to TRBJ2-5, with 8 nucleotides matching TRBD2. V dropped 7 bases and J dropped 5; count of bases not matched to a gene: 9. The V gene's germline CDR1 is MNHNS and CDR2 SASEGT. The CDR3 has 14 residues. The CDR3, as DNA: TGTGCCAGCATCCTCAATCGGGGGGGGGAGACCCAGTACTTC. Translating it yields CASILNRGGETQYF.

Points on this clone: Other nucleotide sequences from this sample produce the same CDR3. V gene TRBV6-6 combines with J gene TRBJ2-7; D might be TRBD1 or TRBD2, each matching 6 bases. V was clipped by 2 bases and J by 2 bases, with 7 bases between them. The CDR3 is 13 amino acids. Germline lookup yields CDR1 MNHNY and CDR2 SVGAGI (reference sequence). The CDR3 nucleotides are TGTGCCAGCAGTTACGGGGGGCCCTACGAGCAGTACTTC. This encodes CASSYGGPYEQYF.

The CDR3: CASSPPRGAGNSPLHF. The CDR3, as DNA: TGTGCCAGCAGTCCCCCCCGGGGGGCTGGTAATTCACCCCTCCACTTT. The V gene is TRBV27, the J gene TRBJ1-6; D is perhaps TRBD1 (6 bases). The CDR3 is 16 amino acids. V dropped 5 bases and J dropped 6 bases, with 17 bases sitting between them. The germline V gene encodes CDR1 MNHEY and CDR2 SMNVEV (reference sequence).

On this clone: The same CDR3 can be traced to other DNA sequences in this sample. The chain carries TRBV7-2 and TRBJ2-7; D ambiguous. This CDR3 is built from 12 residues. The germline gives CDR1 SGHTA, CDR2 FQGNSA. V gave up 3 bases and J gave up 0 bases, with 3 bases separating them. The CDR3 region has the DNA TGTGCCAGCAGCTTCGCCTCCTACGAGCAGTACTTC. Its translation is CASSFASYEQYF.